Listed here is a single T cell receptor beta chain. Its antigen remains unidentified. A junction boundary mismatches the germline segment, possibly from a read error. These data are taken from a study of cytomegalovirus exposure and HLA in healthy donors. Study observations and caveats: The number of N-insertions in an Asian-associated ancestry cluster was reportedly below the approximately 700-donor mean in a later analysis. In most subjects, TCR beta sequences reportedly gave accurate predictions of HLA-A and HLA-B alleles.

This CDR3 is 14 amino acids long. Germline V CDR1 and CDR2: LNHNV, YYDKDF (reference sequence). Both 60 Vbeta primers and 13 Jbeta primers went into the PCR. The table came from immunoSEQ multiplex PCR; TCRdb's copy has only in-frame clones and leaves some out. The table records about 130,000 clones, 65% to 90% of them present only once. This clonotype was sampled from a girl between 2 and 10 years old in good health and CMV-seronegative. The sample was PBMCs. The J gene is TRBJ1-5, the V gene TRBV15; 7 bases map to TRBD1. The CDR3 nucleotides are TGTGCCACCAGCGGAGACAGGGGCAATCAGCCCCAGCATTTT. This sequence encodes CATSGDRGNQPQHF.